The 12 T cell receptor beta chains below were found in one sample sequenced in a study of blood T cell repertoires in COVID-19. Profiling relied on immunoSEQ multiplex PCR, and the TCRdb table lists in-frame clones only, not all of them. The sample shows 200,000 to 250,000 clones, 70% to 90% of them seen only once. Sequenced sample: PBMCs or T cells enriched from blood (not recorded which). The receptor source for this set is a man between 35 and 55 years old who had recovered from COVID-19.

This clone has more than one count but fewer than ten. The CDR3 sequence is CASTRGGTEAFF. The CDR3 coding sequence is TGTGCCAGCACCAGGGGAGGGACTGAAGCTTTCTTT. V usage is TRBV11-1 and J usage is TRBJ1-1; the D gene is possibly TRBD1 (6 bases). CDR3 length: 12 amino acids. The germline V gene has CDR1 SGHAT and CDR2 FQDESV (reference sequence). Trimming stripped 7 bases from V and 5 bases from J, with 11 bases between.

Written as DNA, the CDR3 is TGTGCCAGCAGCTTGTCCAGCGGGGGGTGGAAGAATGAGCAGTTCTTC. Its protein product is CASSLSSGGWKNEQFF. The chain couples TRBV5-6 to TRBJ2-1, with 9 nucleotides matching TRBD2. The germline CDR1 and CDR2 sequences are SGHDT and YYEEEE. Losses at the gene ends were 1 base for V and 7 bases for J; bases not matched to a gene: 9. The CDR3 is made up of 16 amino acids.

The CDR3 region has the DNA TGCGCCAGCAGCCAAGAATTAGCGGGGGGGTACCAAGAGACCCAGTACTTC. Protein: CASSQELAGGYQETQYF. This sequence joins TRBV4-1 and TRBJ2-5; TRBD2 matches 11 bases. Germline loops: CDR1 MGHRA, CDR2 YSYEKL. V lost 0 bases, J lost 0 bases, and 3 bases stayed unmatched. The length of the CDR3 is 17 residues.

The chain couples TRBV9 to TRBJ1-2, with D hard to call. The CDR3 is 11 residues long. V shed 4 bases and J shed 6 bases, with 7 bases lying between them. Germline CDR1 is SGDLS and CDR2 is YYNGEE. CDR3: CASSPIDGYTF. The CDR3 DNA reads TGTGCCAGCAGCCCCATTGATGGCTACACCTTC.

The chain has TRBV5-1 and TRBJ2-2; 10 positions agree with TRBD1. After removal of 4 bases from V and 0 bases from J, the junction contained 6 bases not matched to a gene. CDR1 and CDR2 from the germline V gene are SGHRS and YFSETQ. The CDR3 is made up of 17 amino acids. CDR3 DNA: TGCGCCAGCAGCGCGACCGGACAGGGGGCGAACACCGGGGAGCTGTTTTTT. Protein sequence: CASSATGQGANTGELFF.

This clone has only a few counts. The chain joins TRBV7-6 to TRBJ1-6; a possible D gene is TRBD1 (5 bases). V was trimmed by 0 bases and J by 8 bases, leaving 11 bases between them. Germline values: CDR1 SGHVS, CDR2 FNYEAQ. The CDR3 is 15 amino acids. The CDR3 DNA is TGTGCCAGCAGCTTAGCGCGGGGGAGAGATTCACCCCTCCACTTT. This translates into CASSLARGRDSPLHF.

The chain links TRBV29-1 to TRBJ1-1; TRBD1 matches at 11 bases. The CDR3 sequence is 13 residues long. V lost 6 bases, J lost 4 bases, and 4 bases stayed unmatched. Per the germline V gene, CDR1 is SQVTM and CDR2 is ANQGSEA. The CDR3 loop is CSVGQGGSTEAFF. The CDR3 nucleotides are TGCAGCGTGGGACAGGGGGGGAGCACTGAAGCTTTCTTT. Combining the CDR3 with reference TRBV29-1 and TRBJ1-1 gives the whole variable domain SAVISQKPSRDICQRGTSLTIQCQVDSQVTMMFWYRQQPGQSLTLIATANQGSEATYESGFVIDKFPISRPNLTFSTLTVSNMSPEDSSIYLCSVGQGGSTEAFFGQGTRLTVV.

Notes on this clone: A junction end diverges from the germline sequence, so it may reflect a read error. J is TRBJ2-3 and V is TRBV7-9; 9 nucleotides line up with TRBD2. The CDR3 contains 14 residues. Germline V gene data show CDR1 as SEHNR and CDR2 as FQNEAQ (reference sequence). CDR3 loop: CASSLAGRTDTQYF. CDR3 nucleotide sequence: TGTGCCAGCAGCCTAGCGGGGCGCACAGATACGCAGTATTTT.

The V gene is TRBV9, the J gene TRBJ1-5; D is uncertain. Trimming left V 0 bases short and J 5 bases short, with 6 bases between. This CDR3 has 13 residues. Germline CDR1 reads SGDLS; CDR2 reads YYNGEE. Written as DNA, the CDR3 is TGTGCCAGCAGCGTAGAATTCGATCAGCCCCAGCATTTT. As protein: CASSVEFDQPQHF.

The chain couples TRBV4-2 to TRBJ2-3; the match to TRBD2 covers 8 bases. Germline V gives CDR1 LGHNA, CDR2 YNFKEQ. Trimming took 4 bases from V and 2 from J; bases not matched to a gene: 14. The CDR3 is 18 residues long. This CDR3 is CASSPLYASGFPTDTQYF. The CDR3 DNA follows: TGTGCCAGCAGCCCCCTTTATGCTAGCGGGTTTCCCACAGATACGCAGTATTTT.

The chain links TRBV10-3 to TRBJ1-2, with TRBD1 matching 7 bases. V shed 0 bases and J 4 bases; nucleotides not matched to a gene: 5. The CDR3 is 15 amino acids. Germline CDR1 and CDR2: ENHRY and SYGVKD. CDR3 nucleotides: TGTGCCATCAGTGAGTCCTCGCAGGGGGGCTATGGCTACACCTTC. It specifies CAISESSQGGYGYTF.

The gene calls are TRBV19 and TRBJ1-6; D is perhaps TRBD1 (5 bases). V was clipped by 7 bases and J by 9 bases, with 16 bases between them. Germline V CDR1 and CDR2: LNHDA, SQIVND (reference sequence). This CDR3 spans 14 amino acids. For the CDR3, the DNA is TGTGCCAGTACCCCGCGGCAGGGCGGTTCACCCCTCCACTTT. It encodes CASTPRQGGSPLHF.